These 4 T cell receptor beta chains were sequenced from one sample in a study of technical replicates of blood from several donors. The data were produced by immunoSEQ multiplex PCR, yet TCRdb's version contains in-frame clones alone and is incomplete. The data hold approximately 79,000 clones, with about 91% observed a single time. The sequencing input was T cells isolated from PBMCs. These receptors came from a human donor in good health.

The genes are TRBV19 and TRBJ2-7, with 12 bases that match TRBD2. Per the germline V gene, CDR1 is LNHDA and CDR2 is SQIVND (reference sequence). The CDR3 is made up of 15 amino acids. V shed 6 bases and J 6 bases; nucleotides not matched to a gene: 9. CDR3 loop: CASSQTSGSSTEQYF. In DNA, the CDR3 is TGTGCCAGTAGCCAGACTAGCGGGAGCTCCACCGAGCAGTACTTC.

This chain links TRBV9 with TRBJ2-5, with D possibly being TRBD1 (5 bases). The CDR3 totals 16 residues. Germline CDR1 SGDLS, CDR2 YYNGEE. Between the trimmed V and J ends, which lost 0 bases and 2 bases, there was a span of 14 bases. The CDR3 bases are TGTGCCAGCAGCGTAGGGGGCAGTACAGTTCAAGAGACCCAGTACTTC. It specifies CASSVGGSTVQETQYF.

CDR3 nucleotide sequence: TGCGCCAGCAGTGACAGGTCCCTCCACTATGGCTACACCTTC. Translation gives CASSDRSLHYGYTF. The V and J genes are TRBV10-1 and TRBJ1-2, with no clear D. V was shortened by 3 bases and J by 3 bases, with 11 bases between the two germline ends. Germline-derived CDR1 and CDR2 are WNHNN and SYGVQD (reference sequence). The CDR3 has 14 residues.

This clone was recorded only once. The rearrangement uses TRBV9 and TRBJ2-7; D is uncertain. V was cut by 2 bases and J by 1 base, with 7 bases left in between. This CDR3 has 13 amino acids. Germline CDR1 is SGDLS and CDR2 is YYNGEE. The CDR3 sequence is CASSVGVSYEQYF. As DNA, the CDR3 is TGTGCCAGCAGCGTTGGAGTTTCCTACGAGCAGTACTTC.